Below are 13 T cell receptor beta chains sequenced from a single sample in a study of T cells after yellow fever vaccination. TCRdb ran MiXCR on the 5' RACE reads and lists one entry per CDR3 protein. The sample has tens of thousands of distinct CDR3 sequences; approximately 7.5% are singletons. Sequenced here: CD8+ T cells sorted from PBMCs, sampled on the day of the yellow fever booster vaccination. These receptors were obtained from a man between 25 and 39 years old who received the YFV17D yellow fever vaccine.

This chain joins TRBV29-1 and TRBJ2-1, with 9 bases lining up with TRBD2. CDR3 length equals 15 residues. Trimming took 0 bases from V and 2 from J; bases not matched to a gene: 2. Germline V gene data show CDR1 as SQVTM and CDR2 as ANQGSEA. The CDR3 DNA sequence: TGCAGCGTTGAAGACCCTAGCGGGGCCTACAATGAGCAGTTCTTC. This codes for CSVEDPSGAYNEQFF.

The V call is TRBV20-1, the J call TRBJ2-7; unclear D gene. The length of the CDR3 is 11 residues. Per germline, CDR1 DFQATT and CDR2 SNEGSKA (reference sequence). V was shortened by 1 base and J by 4 bases, with 5 bases between the two germline ends. The CDR3 DNA sequence: TGCAGTGCTAGAGCGGCGTACGAGCAGTACTTC. It is translated as CSARAAYEQYF.

This clonotype was seen a few times. V is TRBV6-2 or TRBV6-3 and J is TRBJ2-3; TRBD2 matches 9 bases. Germline CDR1 MNHEY, CDR2 SVGEGT. The CDR3 consists of 20 residues. V trimming: 2 bases; J trimming: 7 bases; junction bases outside the gene matches: 22. CDR3 sequence reads: CASSYPPKAGLAGGPYTQYF. CDR3 bases: TGTGCCAGCAGTTACCCCCCGAAGGCCGGCTTGGCGGGAGGGCCCTATACGCAGTATTTT.

The rearrangement joins TRBV27 to TRBJ1-1; D gene ambiguous. The CDR3 totals 15 residues. Germline loops: CDR1 MNHEY, CDR2 SMNVEV (reference sequence). Trimming cost V 0 bases and J 5 bases, with 13 bases left between them. This chain's CDR3 is CASSLSAGRGTEAFF. The CDR3 region has the DNA TGTGCCAGCAGTTTATCTGCCGGACGCGGAACTGAAGCTTTCTTT.

This clonotype has just a few counts. The rearrangement joins TRBV28 to TRBJ2-1; TRBD2 agrees at 10 bases. V gave up 3 bases and J gave up 3 bases; unmatched junction bases: 5. Germline lookup yields CDR1 MDHEN and CDR2 SYDVKM. The CDR3 totals 16 residues. CDR3 in amino acids: CASSLLAGGLYNEQFF. CDR3 bases: TGTGCCAGCAGTTTGTTAGCGGGAGGTCTCTACAATGAGCAGTTCTTC. Full variable domain (outside the CDR3, taken from reference TRBV28 and TRBJ2-1): DVKVTQSSRYLVKRTGEKVFLECVQDMDHENMFWYRQDPGLGLRLIYFSYDVKMKEKGDIPEGYSVSREKKERFSLILESASTNQTSMYLCASSLLAGGLYNEQFFGPGTRLTVL.

This clonotype was seen only a few times. The genes are TRBV28 and TRBJ2-4; tentative D call: TRBD1 (6 bases). The CDR3 loop spans 16 amino acids. V lost 5 bases to trimming and J lost 4 bases, with 18 bases between them. Per germline, CDR1 MDHEN and CDR2 SYDVKM. The CDR3: CASSPIGTPLKNIQYF. Written as DNA, the CDR3 is TGTGCCAGCAGTCCTATCGGGACACCTCTAAAAAACATTCAGTACTTC.

This clonotype was counted at least ten times. The rearrangement uses TRBV5-1 and TRBJ2-1; D ambiguous. Germline V gives CDR1 SGHRS, CDR2 YFSETQ. V was pared by 4 bases and J by 3 bases, with 14 bases between. CDR3 length: 15 residues. The DNA of the CDR3 is TGCGCCAGCAGCCAAACCCCTCTAGTCTACAATGAGCAGTTCTTC. Residues: CASSQTPLVYNEQFF.

The J gene is TRBJ2-5, the V gene TRBV7-9; D is uncertain. The germline gives CDR1 SEHNR, CDR2 FQNEAQ (reference sequence). This CDR3 has 15 amino acids. V was shortened by 7 bases and J by 3 bases, with 18 bases between the two germline ends. CDR3 nucleotides: TGTGCCAGCAATCCACTCACGGGCGGCAAAGAGACCCAGTACTTC. It encodes CASNPLTGGKETQYF.

The rearrangement joins TRBV12-3 or TRBV12-4 to TRBJ2-3, with D uncertain. This CDR3 contains 11 residues. The V and J ends lost 7 bases and 8 bases respectively, with 10 bases between them. The CDR3 here is CASTYEVTQYF. The DNA of the CDR3 is TGTGCCAGCACCTATGAAGTTACGCAGTATTTT.

V usage is TRBV5-5 and J usage is TRBJ2-1, with D uncertain. The V and J ends lost 2 bases and 6 bases respectively, with 6 bases between them. The CDR3 is 12 amino acids. Germline lookup yields CDR1 SGHKS and CDR2 YYEKEE (reference sequence). This CDR3 is CASSFPPNEQFF. CDR3 DNA: TGTGCCAGCAGCTTCCCCCCCAATGAGCAGTTCTTC.

The chain couples TRBV28 to TRBJ2-7, with 8 bases matching TRBD2. Trimming removed 4 bases from V and 0 bases from J; junction bases left unmatched: 8. Germline V gene data show CDR1 as MDHEN and CDR2 as SYDVKM. The CDR3 length is 16 residues. The CDR3 DNA follows: TGTGCCAGCAGTTACTCTACAAGCGGGGGCTCCTACGAGCAGTACTTC. Translation gives CASSYSTSGGSYEQYF.

CDR3 amino acids: CASISMTENTGELFF. The CDR3 coding sequence is TGTGCCAGTATTTCTATGACAGAGAACACCGGGGAGCTGTTTTTT. V usage is TRBV19 and J usage is TRBJ2-2, with D possibly TRBD1 on 5 matching bases. V lost 7 bases to trimming and J lost 1 base, with 13 bases between them. The CDR3 covers 15 residues. Germline values: CDR1 LNHDA, CDR2 SQIVND (reference sequence).

This clonotype showed up just a few times. The chain employs TRBV5-1 and TRBJ1-4; D is perhaps TRBD1 (5 bases). With 3 bases removed from V and 8 bases from J, the gap between germline ends came to 14 bases. Germline V gene sequence: CDR1 SGHRS, CDR2 YFSETQ. The CDR3 is 14 residues long. This chain's CDR3 is CASSSGPEGEKLFF. Here the CDR3 DNA reads TGCGCCAGCAGCTCGGGACCCGAGGGAGAAAAACTGTTTTTT.